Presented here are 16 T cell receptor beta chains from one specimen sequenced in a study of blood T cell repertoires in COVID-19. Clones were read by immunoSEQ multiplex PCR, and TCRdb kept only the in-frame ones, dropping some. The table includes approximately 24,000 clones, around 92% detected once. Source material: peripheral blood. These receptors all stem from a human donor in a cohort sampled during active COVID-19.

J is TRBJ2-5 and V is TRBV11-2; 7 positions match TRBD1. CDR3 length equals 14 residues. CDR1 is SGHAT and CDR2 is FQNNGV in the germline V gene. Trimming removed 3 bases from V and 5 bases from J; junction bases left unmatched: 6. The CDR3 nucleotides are TGTGCCAGCAGCTTGGAAGGGGGCTGGGAGACCCAGTACTTC. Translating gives CASSLEGGWETQYF.

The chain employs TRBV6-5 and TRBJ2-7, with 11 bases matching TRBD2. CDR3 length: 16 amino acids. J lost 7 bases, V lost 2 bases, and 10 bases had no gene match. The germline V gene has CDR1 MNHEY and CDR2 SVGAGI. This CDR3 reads CASSYRRTSGSWEQYF. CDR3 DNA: TGTGCCAGCAGTTACCGGAGAACTAGCGGGAGTTGGGAGCAGTACTTC.

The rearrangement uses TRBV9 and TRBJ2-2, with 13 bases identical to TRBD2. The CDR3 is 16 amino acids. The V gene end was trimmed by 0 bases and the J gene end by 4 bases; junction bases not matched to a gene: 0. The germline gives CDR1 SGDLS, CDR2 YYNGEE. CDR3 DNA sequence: TGTGCCAGCAGCGTAGGACTAGCGGGGGGCACCGGGGAGCTGTTTTTT. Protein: CASSVGLAGGTGELFF.

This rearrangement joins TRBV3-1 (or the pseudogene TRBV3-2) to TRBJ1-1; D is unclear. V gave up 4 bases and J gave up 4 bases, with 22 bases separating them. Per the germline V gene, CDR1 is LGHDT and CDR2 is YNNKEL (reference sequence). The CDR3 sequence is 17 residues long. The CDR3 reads CASSRTSTQAWVTEAFF. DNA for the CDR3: TGTGCCAGCAGCCGAACCTCGACCCAGGCTTGGGTCACTGAAGCTTTCTTT.

CDR3 coding DNA: TGCGCCAGCAGCCGGGGTGGGGGCACTAATGAAAAACTGTTTTTT. Translation gives CASSRGGGTNEKLFF. The V and J genes are TRBV5-1 and TRBJ1-4, with a weak D call TRBD1 (6 bases). The V gene's germline CDR1 is SGHRS and CDR2 YFSETQ. The ends were cut back, 4 bases at V and 2 bases at J, with 12 bases in the middle. The CDR3 is 15 residues long.

CDR3 sequence reads: CASSPTGVGETQYF. CDR3 DNA: TGTGCCAGCAGTCCCACAGGGGTGGGAGAGACCCAGTACTTC. V and J are TRBV2 and TRBJ2-5, with 7 bases fitting TRBD1. Losses at the gene ends were 5 bases for V and 4 bases for J; bases not matched to a gene: 7. The germline CDR1 and CDR2 sequences are SNHLY and FYNNEI. The CDR3 covers 14 residues.

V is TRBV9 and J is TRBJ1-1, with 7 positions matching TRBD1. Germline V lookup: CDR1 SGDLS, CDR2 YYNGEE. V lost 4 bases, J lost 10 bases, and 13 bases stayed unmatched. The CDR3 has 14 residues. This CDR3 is CASSPPGDRGRAFF. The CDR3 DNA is TGTGCCAGCAGCCCCCCCGGGGACAGAGGTCGAGCTTTCTTT.

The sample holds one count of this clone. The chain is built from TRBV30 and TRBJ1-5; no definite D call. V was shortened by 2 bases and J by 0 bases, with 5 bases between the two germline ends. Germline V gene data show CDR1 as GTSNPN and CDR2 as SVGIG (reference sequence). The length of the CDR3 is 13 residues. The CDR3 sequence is CAWSIASNQPQHF. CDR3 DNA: TGTGCCTGGAGTATAGCTAGCAATCAGCCCCAGCATTTT.

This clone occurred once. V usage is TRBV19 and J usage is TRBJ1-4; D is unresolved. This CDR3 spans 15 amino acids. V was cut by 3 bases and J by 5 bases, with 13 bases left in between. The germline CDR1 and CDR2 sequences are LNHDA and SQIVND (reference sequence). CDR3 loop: CASSIPQRVNEKLFF. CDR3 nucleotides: TGTGCCAGTAGTATCCCCCAGAGGGTGAATGAAAAACTGTTTTTT.

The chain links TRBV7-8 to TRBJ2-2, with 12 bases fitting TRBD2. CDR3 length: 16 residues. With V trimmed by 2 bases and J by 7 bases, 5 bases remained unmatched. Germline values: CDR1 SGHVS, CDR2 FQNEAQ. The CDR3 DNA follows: TGTGCCAGCAGCTTACCGCTAGCGGGGGGGCACGGGGAGCTGTTTTTT. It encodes CASSLPLAGGHGELFF.

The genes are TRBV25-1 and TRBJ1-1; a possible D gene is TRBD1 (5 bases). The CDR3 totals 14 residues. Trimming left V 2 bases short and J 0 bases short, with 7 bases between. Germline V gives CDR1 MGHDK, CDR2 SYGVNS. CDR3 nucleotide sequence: TGTGCCAGCAGTGAAGGGGGGGTGAACACTGAAGCTTTCTTT. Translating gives CASSEGGVNTEAFF. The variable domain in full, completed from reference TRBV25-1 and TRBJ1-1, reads EADIYQTPRYLVIGTGKKITLECSQTMGHDKMYWYQQDPGMELHLIHYSYGVNSTEKGDLSSESTVSRIRTEHFPLTLESARPSHTSQYLCASSEGGVNTEAFFGQGTRLTVV.

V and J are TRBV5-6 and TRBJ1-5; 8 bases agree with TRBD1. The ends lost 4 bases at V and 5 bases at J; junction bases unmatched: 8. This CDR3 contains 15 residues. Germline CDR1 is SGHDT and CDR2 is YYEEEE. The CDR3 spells CASSRDRSFDQPQHF. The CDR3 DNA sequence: TGTGCCAGCAGCCGGGACAGGTCATTCGATCAGCCCCAGCATTTT.

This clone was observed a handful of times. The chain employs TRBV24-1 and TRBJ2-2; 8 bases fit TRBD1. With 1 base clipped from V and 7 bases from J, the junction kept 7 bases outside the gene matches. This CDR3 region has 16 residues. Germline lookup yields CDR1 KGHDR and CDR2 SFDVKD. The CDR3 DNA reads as TGTGCCACCAGTGATTTATACAGGGGGGAAGTCGGGGAGCTGTTTTTT. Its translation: CATSDLYRGEVGELFF.

The CDR3 region is CASSADTTYTDTQYF. The CDR3, as DNA: TGTGCCAGCAGCGCAGACACAACCTACACAGATACGCAGTATTTT. The chain employs TRBV5-4 and TRBJ2-3; D is uncertain. This CDR3 comprises 15 residues. Germline V gene lookup returns CDR1 SGHNT and CDR2 YYREEE (reference sequence). Trimming took off 4 bases at V and 2 bases at J, with 14 bases between the two ends.

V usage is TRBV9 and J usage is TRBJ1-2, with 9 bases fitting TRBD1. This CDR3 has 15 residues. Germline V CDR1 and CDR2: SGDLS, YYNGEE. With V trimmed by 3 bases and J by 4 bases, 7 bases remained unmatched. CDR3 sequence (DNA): TGTGCCAGCAGCGAGAGGGACAGGGACGTCTATGGCTACACCTTC. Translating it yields CASSERDRDVYGYTF. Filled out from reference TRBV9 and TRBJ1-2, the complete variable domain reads DSGVTQTPKHLITATGQRVTLRCSPRSGDLSVYWYQQSLDQGLQFLIQYYNGEERAKGNILERFSAQQFPDLHSELNLSSLELGDSALYFCASSERDRDVYGYTFGSGTRLTVV.

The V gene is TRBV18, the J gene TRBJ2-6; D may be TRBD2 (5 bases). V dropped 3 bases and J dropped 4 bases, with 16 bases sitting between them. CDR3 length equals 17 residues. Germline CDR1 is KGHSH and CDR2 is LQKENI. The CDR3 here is CASSPRGGASGANVLTF. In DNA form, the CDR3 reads TGTGCCAGCTCACCTCGGGGTGGTGCGTCCGGGGCCAACGTCCTGACTTTC.